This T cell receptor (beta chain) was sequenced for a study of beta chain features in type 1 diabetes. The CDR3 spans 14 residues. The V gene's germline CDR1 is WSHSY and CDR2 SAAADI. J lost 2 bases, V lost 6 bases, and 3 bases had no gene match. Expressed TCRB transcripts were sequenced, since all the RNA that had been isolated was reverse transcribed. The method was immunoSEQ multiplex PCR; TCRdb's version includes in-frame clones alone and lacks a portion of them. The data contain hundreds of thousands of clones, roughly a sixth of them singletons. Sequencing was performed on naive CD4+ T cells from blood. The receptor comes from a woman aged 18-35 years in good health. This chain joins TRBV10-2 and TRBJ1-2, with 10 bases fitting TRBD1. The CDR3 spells CASRRGQGNYGYTF. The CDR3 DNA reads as TGCGCCAGCAGGAGGGGACAGGGGAACTATGGCTACACCTTC.